A single sample gave rise to the 9 T cell receptor beta chains below, sequenced in a study of T-cell memory formation after mild COVID-19. In TCRdb, the 5' RACE reads were re-called with MiXCR into one record per CDR3 protein. The table has a few hundred thousand distinct CDR3 sequences, 28% seen once. Material for sequencing was PBMCs or a T cell subset sorted from them (not recorded which). These TCRs come from an adult woman who had mild COVID-19 (a few samples of this study predate the infection). Cell type and time point are not known.

The V call is TRBV7-6, the J call TRBJ2-7; 11 nucleotides align to TRBD1. J gave up 5 bases and V 4 bases, and 10 bases lay outside the gene matches. Looked up from germline, CDR1 is SGHVS and CDR2 is FNYEAQ. This CDR3 region has 16 residues. CDR3 loop: CASSSGTGGLVDEQYF. The CDR3 DNA reads TGTGCCAGCAGCTCCGGGACAGGGGGTCTCGTCGACGAGCAGTACTTC. Using reference TRBV7-6 and TRBJ2-7 for the parts outside the CDR3, the full variable domain is GAGVSQSPRYKVTKRGQDVALRCDPISGHVSLYWYRQALGQGPEFLTYFNYEAQQDKSGLPNDRFSAERPEGSISTLTIQRTEQRDSAMYRCASSSGTGGLVDEQYFGPGTRLTVT.

J is TRBJ2-7 and V is TRBV10-3; the D gene is possibly TRBD2 (7 bases). Germline CDR1 reads ENHRY; CDR2 reads SYGVKD. The CDR3 length is 18 residues. V dropped 0 bases and J dropped 5 bases, with 23 bases sitting between them. This chain's CDR3 is CAISESFPRGAFGDEQYF. For the CDR3, the DNA is TGTGCCATCAGTGAGTCGTTCCCTCGGGGGGCGTTCGGGGACGAGCAGTACTTC.

Only a few counts were recorded for this clonotype. This rearrangement joins TRBV29-1 to TRBJ1-3; D perhaps matches TRBD1 (5 bases). Germline CDR1 reads SQVTM; CDR2 reads ANQGSEA. Trimming cost V 5 bases and J 4 bases, with 12 bases left between them. The CDR3 is 13 residues long. The CDR3 coding sequence is TGCAGCGTTAATTCACGGGGGGGAAACACCATATATTTT. It translates to CSVNSRGGNTIYF.

This clonotype was seen a handful of times. The CDR3 DNA reads as TGTGCCAGCAGTATCGCAGGGGTAGCCAAAAACATTCAGTACTTC. Amino acids: CASSIAGVAKNIQYF. The chain combines TRBV12-3 or TRBV12-4 with TRBJ2-4, with D possibly being TRBD1 (6 bases). This CDR3 region has 15 residues. V was pared by 5 bases and J by 0 bases, with 11 bases between.

The chain couples TRBV12-3 or TRBV12-4 to TRBJ1-2; the match to TRBD1 covers 11 bases. The CDR3 consists of 16 residues. V was pared by 2 bases and J by 4 bases, with 6 bases of the junction left unmatched. CDR3 in DNA: TGTGCCAGCAGTTTAACCCGGACAGGGGGCGGCTATGGCTACACCTTC. Encoded protein: CASSLTRTGGGYGYTF.

The CDR3 nucleotides are TGCAGTGCTAGCGAACTAGCGGGCCGCACAGATACGCAGTATTTT. The encoded protein is CSASELAGRTDTQYF. The J gene is TRBJ2-3, the V gene TRBV20-1; the match to TRBD2 covers 9 bases. With 3 bases clipped from V and 1 base from J, the junction kept 5 bases outside the gene matches. The CDR3 length is 15 residues. Germline CDR1 and CDR2: DFQATT and SNEGSKA (reference sequence).

This chain connects TRBV5-1 to TRBJ2-2; no clear D. The CDR3 sequence is 14 residues long. Germline V gene lookup returns CDR1 SGHRS and CDR2 YFSETQ. Trimming took 1 base from V and 3 from J, leaving 7 bases between them. CDR3 sequence: CASSLTDYTGELFF. The CDR3 bases are TGCGCCAGCAGCTTGACAGACTACACCGGGGAGCTGTTTTTT.

The rearrangement links TRBV24-1 to TRBJ1-1, with D perhaps matching TRBD1 (6 bases). Germline CDR1 is KGHDR and CDR2 is SFDVKD. The CDR3 extends over 13 amino acids. V shed 4 bases and J shed 5 bases, with 10 bases lying between them. CDR3 DNA sequence: TGTGCCACCAGTGAGACAGGACAAACTGAAGCTTTCTTT. Protein product: CATSETGQTEAFF.

V gene TRBV4-1 combines with J gene TRBJ2-7; D may match TRBD1 or TRBD2 (5 bases each). Germline values: CDR1 MGHRA, CDR2 YSYEKL. V gave up 1 base and J gave up 3 bases, with 16 bases separating them. The CDR3 contains 16 residues. The CDR3 nucleotides are TGCGCCAGCAGCCAAGCCCCCGGGACGACTTACTACGAGCAGTACTTC. Encoded protein: CASSQAPGTTYYEQYF.